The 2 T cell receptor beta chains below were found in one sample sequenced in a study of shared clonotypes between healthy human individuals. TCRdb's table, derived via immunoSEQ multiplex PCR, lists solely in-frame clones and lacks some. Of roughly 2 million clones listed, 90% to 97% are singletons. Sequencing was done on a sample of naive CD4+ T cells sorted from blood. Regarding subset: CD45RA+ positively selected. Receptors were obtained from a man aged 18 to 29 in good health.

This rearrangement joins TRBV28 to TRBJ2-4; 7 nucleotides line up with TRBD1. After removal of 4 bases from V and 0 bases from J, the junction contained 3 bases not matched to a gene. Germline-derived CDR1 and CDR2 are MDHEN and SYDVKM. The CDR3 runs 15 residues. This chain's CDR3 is CASSSTGLAKNIQYF. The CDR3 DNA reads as TGTGCCAGCAGTTCGACAGGGCTAGCCAAAAACATTCAGTACTTC.

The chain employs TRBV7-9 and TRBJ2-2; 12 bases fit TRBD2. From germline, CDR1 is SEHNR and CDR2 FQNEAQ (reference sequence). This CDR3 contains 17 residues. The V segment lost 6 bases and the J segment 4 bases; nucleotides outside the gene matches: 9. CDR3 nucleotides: TGTGCCAGCAGGTTGACTAGCGGGGGTCCGAGCACCGGGGAGCTGTTTTTT. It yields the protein CASRLTSGGPSTGELFF.